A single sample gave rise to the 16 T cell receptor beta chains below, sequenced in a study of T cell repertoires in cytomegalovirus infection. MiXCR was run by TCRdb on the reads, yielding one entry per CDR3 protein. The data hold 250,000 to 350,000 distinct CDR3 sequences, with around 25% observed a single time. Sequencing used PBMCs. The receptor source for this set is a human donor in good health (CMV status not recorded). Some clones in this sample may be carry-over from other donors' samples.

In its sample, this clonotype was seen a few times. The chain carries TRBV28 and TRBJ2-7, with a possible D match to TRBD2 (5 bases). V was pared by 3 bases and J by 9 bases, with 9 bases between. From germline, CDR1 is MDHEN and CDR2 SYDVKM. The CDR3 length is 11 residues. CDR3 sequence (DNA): TGTGCCAGCAGTTTTGCGGGTACGCAGTACTTC. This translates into CASSFAGTQYF.

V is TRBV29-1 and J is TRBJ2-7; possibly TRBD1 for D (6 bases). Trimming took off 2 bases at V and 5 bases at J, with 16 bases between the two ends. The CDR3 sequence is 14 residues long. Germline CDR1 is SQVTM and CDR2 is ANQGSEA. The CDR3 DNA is TGCAGCGTTGAACGGGTTAGGGGGAGCGACGAGCAGTACTTC. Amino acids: CSVERVRGSDEQYF.

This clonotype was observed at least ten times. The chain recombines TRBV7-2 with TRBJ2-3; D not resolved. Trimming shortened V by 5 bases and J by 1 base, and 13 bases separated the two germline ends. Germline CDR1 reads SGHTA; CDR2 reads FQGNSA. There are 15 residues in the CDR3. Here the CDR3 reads CASSPRFSGTDTQYF. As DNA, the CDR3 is TGTGCCAGCAGCCCCCGGTTCAGTGGCACAGATACGCAGTATTTT.

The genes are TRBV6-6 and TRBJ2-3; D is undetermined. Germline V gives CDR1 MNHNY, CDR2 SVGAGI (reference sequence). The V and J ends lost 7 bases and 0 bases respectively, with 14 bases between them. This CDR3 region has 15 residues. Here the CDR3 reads CASNIEASSTDTQYF. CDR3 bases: TGTGCCAGCAATATAGAAGCGAGCAGCACAGATACGCAGTATTTT.

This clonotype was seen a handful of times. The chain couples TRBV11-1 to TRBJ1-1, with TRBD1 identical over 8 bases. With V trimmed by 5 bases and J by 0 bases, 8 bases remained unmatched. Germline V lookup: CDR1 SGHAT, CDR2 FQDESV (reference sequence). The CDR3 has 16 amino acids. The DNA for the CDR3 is TGTGCCAGCAGCCCCAGAGGGACAGGCATGAACACTGAAGCTTTCTTT. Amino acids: CASSPRGTGMNTEAFF.

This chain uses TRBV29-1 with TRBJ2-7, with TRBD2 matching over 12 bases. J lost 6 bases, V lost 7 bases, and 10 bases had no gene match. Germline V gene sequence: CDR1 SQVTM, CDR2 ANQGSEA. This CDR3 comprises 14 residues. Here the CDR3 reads CSARRLAGEGEQYF. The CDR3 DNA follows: TGCAGCGCCAGAAGACTAGCGGGAGAAGGCGAGCAGTACTTC.

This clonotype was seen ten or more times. The CDR3 coding sequence is TGTGCCAGCAGCCCTACTGGCTACGAGCAGTACTTC. It yields the protein CASSPTGYEQYF. The chain links TRBV7-2 to TRBJ2-7; no clear D gene. Germline V gives CDR1 SGHTA, CDR2 FQGNSA. The CDR3 spans 12 residues. V lost 5 bases and J 3 bases, leaving 8 bases between the germline ends. The full variable domain, with the rest looked up from reference TRBV7-2 and TRBJ2-7, is GAGVSQSPSNKVTEKGKDVELRCDPISGHTALYWYRQSLGQGLEFLIYFQGNSAPDKSGLPSDRFSAERTGGSVSTLTIQRTQQEDSAVYLCASSPTGYEQYFGPGTRLTVT.

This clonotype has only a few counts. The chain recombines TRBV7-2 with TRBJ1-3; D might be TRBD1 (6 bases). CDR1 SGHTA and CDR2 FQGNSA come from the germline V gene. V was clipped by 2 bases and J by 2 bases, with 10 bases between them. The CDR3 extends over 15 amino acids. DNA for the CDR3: TGTGCCAGCAGCTTATGGGGGGGCACTGGAAACACCATATATTTT. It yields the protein CASSLWGGTGNTIYF.

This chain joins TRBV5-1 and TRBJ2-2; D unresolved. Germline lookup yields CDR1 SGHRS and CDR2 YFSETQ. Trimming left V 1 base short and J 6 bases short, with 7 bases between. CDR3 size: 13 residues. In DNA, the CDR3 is TGCGCCAGCAGCTTGTATGGACCCGGGGAGCTGTTTTTT. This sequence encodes CASSLYGPGELFF. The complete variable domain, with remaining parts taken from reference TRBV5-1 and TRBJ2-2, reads KAGVTQTPRYLIKTRGQQVTLSCSPISGHRSVSWYQQTPGQGLQFLFEYFSETQRNKGNFPGRFSGRQFSNSRSEMNVSTLELGDSALYLCASSLYGPGELFFGEGSRLTVL.

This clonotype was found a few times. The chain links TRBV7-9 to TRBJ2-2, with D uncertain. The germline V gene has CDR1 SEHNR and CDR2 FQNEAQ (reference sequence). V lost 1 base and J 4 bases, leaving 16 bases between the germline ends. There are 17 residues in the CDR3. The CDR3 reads CASSLVDEADSTGELFF. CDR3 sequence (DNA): TGTGCCAGCAGCTTAGTAGACGAGGCAGACTCCACCGGGGAGCTGTTTTTT.

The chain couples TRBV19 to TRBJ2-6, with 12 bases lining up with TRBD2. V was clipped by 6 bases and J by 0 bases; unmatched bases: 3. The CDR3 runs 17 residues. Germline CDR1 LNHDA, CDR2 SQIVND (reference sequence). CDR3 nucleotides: TGTGCCAGTAGCTCTAGCGGGAGGGCCTCTGGGGCCAACGTCCTGACTTTC. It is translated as CASSSSGRASGANVLTF. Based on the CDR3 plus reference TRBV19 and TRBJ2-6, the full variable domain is DGGITQSPKYLFRKEGQNVTLSCEQNLNHDAMYWYRQDPGQGLRLIYYSQIVNDFQKGDIAEGYSVSREKKESFPLTVTSAQKNPTAFYLCASSSSGRASGANVLTFGAGSRLTVL.

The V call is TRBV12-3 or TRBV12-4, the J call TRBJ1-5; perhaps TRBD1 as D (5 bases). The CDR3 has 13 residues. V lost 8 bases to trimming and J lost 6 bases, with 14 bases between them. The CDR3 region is CASAQGLGQPQHF. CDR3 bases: TGTGCCAGCGCCCAGGGTTTGGGTCAGCCCCAGCATTTT.

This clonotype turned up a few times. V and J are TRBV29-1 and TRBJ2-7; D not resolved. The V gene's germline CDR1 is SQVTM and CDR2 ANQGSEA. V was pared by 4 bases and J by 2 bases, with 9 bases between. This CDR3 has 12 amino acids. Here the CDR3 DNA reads TGCAGCGTTGCTCCCGCACCCTACGAGCAGTACTTC. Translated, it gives CSVAPAPYEQYF.

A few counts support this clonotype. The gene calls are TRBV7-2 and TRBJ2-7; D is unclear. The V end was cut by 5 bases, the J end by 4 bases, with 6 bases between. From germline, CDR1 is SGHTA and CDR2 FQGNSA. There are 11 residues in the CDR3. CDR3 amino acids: CASSGRYEQYF. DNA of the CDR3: TGTGCCAGCAGCGGGCGGTACGAGCAGTACTTC.

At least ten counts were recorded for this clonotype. The chain's CDR3 is CASSFSRAYTF. In nucleotides, the CDR3 is TGTGCCAGCAGCTTTTCCAGAGCCTACACCTTC. The V and J genes are TRBV5-5 and TRBJ1-2; D unresolved. V dropped 2 bases and J dropped 10 bases, with 9 bases sitting between them. This CDR3 has 11 amino acids. The germline CDR1 and CDR2 sequences are SGHKS and YYEKEE (reference sequence).

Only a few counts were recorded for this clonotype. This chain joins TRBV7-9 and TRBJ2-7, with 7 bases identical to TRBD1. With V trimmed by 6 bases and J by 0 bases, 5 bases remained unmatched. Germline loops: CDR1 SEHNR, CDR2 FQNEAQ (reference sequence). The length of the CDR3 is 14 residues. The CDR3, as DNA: TGTGCCAGCAGTCAAGGGGGCAGCTCCTACGAGCAGTACTTC. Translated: CASSQGGSSYEQYF. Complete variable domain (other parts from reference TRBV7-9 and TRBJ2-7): DTGVSQNPRHKITKRGQNVTFRCDPISEHNRLYWYRQTLGQGPEFLTYFQNEAQLEKSRLLSDRFSAERPKGSFSTLEIQRTEQGDSAMYLCASSQGGSSYEQYFGPGTRLTVT.